This TCR beta chain originates from a study of cytomegalovirus exposure and HLA in healthy donors. This CDR3 contains 15 residues. Trimming removed 0 bases at V and 4 bases at J, with 12 bases between. Looked up from germline, CDR1 is MGHRA and CDR2 is YSYEKL. In the PCR, 60 Vbeta and 13 Jbeta primers were used. Using immunoSEQ multiplex PCR, the repertoire was profiled, and TCRdb retains in-frame clones only, with some absent. There are 160,000 or so clones in the sample; over 65% occur only once, and around 4.6% lies in the top ten. This clone appeared a single time. Sequenced input: PBMCs. This chain connects TRBV4-1 to TRBJ1-2; D is perhaps TRBD1 (5 bases). This receptor was obtained from a man aged 18 to 30 in good health and CMV-seropositive. The CDR3 reads CASSQERQSFYGYTF. CDR3 coding DNA: TGCGCCAGCAGCCAAGAGAGACAGAGCTTCTATGGCTACACCTTC.